Listed here is a single T cell receptor beta chain. Its antigen is not identified. Samples had at least 6.5 million PBMCs isolated from them. This entry belongs to a study of blood T cells in healthy people across ages. Whole-study findings and limits: In these data, TCR beta diversity tracked strongly with naive T cell percentage. Per-million-T-cell TCR beta diversity fell roughly linearly with age.

The length of the CDR3 is 16 residues. V lost 4 bases to trimming and J lost 7 bases, with 17 bases between them. The germline gives CDR1 MNHEY, CDR2 SMNVEV (reference sequence). PCR was performed a second time for about 6 to 11 cycles using a sample-barcoded 5' primer and a J-beta primer mix. Via MiXCR, TCRdb re-called the 5' RACE reads, giving one row per CDR3 protein. The sample shows around 970,000 distinct CDR3 sequences, 51% of them seen only once. The specimen sequenced was blood. The TCR comes from a woman aged 55-69 years in good health. The J gene is TRBJ1-6, the V gene TRBV27; the D gene is possibly TRBD1 (5 bases). CDR3 amino acids: CASSWKQDTTNSPLHF. The CDR3 coding sequence is TGTGCCAGCAGTTGGAAGCAGGACACTACAAATTCACCCCTCCACTTT.